The rows below give T cell receptor beta chains drawn from one sample of a study of shared clonotypes between healthy human individuals. Method: immunoSEQ multiplex PCR; TCRdb's copy keeps in-frame clones and lacks some. The sample includes approximately 2.5 million clones, more than 85% of them seen just once. The source material was naive CD4+ T cells from PBMCs. The source of these receptors is a young man in good health. Some clones in this sample may be carry-over from other donors' samples. The CDR3 runs from the conserved cysteine through the conserved F or W. The D gene is left open where the match is weak. Only part of the rows carry a size: once, few, many, or a class if the clone is expanded.

TRBJ2-2	-	TRBV5-1	16	-	CASSLVGGAWTGELFF	TGCGCCAGCAGCTTGGTTGGGGGCGCGTGGACCGGGGAGCTGTTTTTT
TRBJ2-7	-	TRBV4-2	14	TRBD1	CASSQPGQGYEQYF	TGTGCCAGCAGCCAGCCGGGACAGGGCTACGAGCAGTACTTC
TRBJ2-1	-	TRBV6-5	14	TRBD1	CASKGTGDYNEQFF	TGTGCCAGCAAAGGGACAGGTGACTACAATGAGCAGTTCTTC
TRBJ2-6	-	TRBV19	17	-	CASTAYLDSSGANVLTF	TGTGCCAGTACCGCGTATTTAGACAGCTCTGGGGCCAACGTCCTGACTTTC
TRBJ2-1	once	TRBV18	14	TRBD2	CASSSGLAYNEQFF	TGTGCCAGCTCATCGGGACTAGCCTACAATGAGCAGTTCTTC
TRBJ2-7	-	TRBV5-1	13	-	CASSLTRGYKQYF	TGCGCCAGCAGCTTGACGAGAGGCTACAAGCAGTACTTC
TRBJ2-7	-	TRBV11-2	15	TRBD1	CASSSRDRGLRWQYF	TGTGCCAGCAGCTCCCGGGACAGGGGTTTGCGTTGGCAGTACTTC
TRBJ1-2	-	TRBV7-9	15	TRBD1	CASSSGQGLGYGYTF	TGTGCCAGCAGCTCAGGACAGGGCCTGGGCTATGGCTACACCTTC
TRBJ1-1	-	TRBV9	14	-	CASSLGYMNTEAFF	TGTGCCAGCAGCTTAGGGTACATGAACACTGAAGCTTTCTTT
TRBJ2-7	-	TRBV6-5	14	-	CASSNGASGYEQYF	TGTGCCAGCAGTAACGGGGCCTCTGGGTACGAGCAGTACTTC
TRBJ1-2	-	TRBV18	14	TRBD1	CASSPSTGNIGYTF	TGTGCCAGCTCACCCTCGACAGGGAATATAGGCTACACCTTC
TRBJ1-1	few	TRBV30	12	-	CAWRRDTTEAFF	TGTGCCTGGAGGCGGGACACCACTGAAGCTTTCTTT
TRBJ2-2	-	TRBV5-4	16	TRBD1	CASSTRQGANTGELFF	TGTGCCAGCAGCACCCGACAGGGGGCGAACACCGGGGAGCTGTTTTTT
TRBJ2-7	-	TRBV30	11	TRBD2	CAWSSSGEQYF	TGTGCCTGGAGTTCTAGCGGCGAGCAGTACTTC
TRBJ2-1	-	TRBV10-2	14	TRBD2	CASIGSGMFGEQFF	TGCGCCAGCATCGGTAGCGGGATGTTCGGTGAGCAGTTCTTC
TRBJ2-1	-	TRBV14	17	TRBD2	CASSHGLRRGIYNEQFF	TGTGCCAGCAGCCACGGTCTTCGGCGGGGGATCTACAATGAGCAGTTCTTC
TRBJ1-1	-	TRBV4-1	17	TRBD1	CASSQLPTGGLNTEAFF	TGCGCCAGCAGCCAATTACCAACAGGGGGGCTGAACACTGAAGCTTTCTTT
TRBJ1-2	-	TRBV10-3	13	-	CAIKGQELHGYTF	TGTGCCATCAAGGGGCAGGAATTGCACGGCTACACCTTC
TRBJ1-5	once	TRBV28	16	TRBD1	CASRYVGTGINQPQHF	TGTGCCAGCAGATACGTCGGGACAGGGATCAATCAGCCCCAGCATTTT
TRBJ2-2	-	TRBV28	16	-	CASREVVSQNTGELFF	TGTGCCAGCAGGGAGGTGGTTTCCCAGAACACCGGGGAGCTGTTTTTT
TRBJ1-6	once	TRBV29-1	15	TRBD1	CSVGTGGTGNSPLHF	TGCAGCGTTGGGACAGGGGGCACGGGTAATTCACCCCTCCACTTT
TRBJ1-5	few	TRBV10-3	14	-	CAISYGGNNQPQHF	TGTGCCATCAGTTACGGGGGCAACAATCAGCCCCAGCATTTT
TRBJ1-1	-	TRBV29-1	11	-	CSVVGRASAFF	TGCAGCGTTGTGGGCAGGGCTTCAGCTTTCTTT
TRBJ1-4	-	TRBV7-6	16	-	CASSPYGRITNEKLFF	TGTGCCAGCAGCCCCTACGGCAGGATTACTAATGAAAAACTGTTTTTT
TRBJ2-7	-	TRBV10-3	14	-	CAISEPGSLHEQYF	TGTGCCATCAGTGAGCCGGGATCTCTCCACGAGCAGTACTTC
TRBJ2-1	-	TRBV9	13	-	CASSLASYNEQFF	TGTGCCAGCAGCCTAGCGTCCTACAATGAGCAGTTCTTC
TRBJ1-2	-	TRBV28	17	-	CASQSIRHWVGNYGYTF	TGTGCCAGTCAATCTATCCGCCACTGGGTAGGGAACTATGGCTACACCTTC
TRBJ1-3	-	TRBV11-3	15	TRBD1	CASSEGTASGNTIYF	TGTGCCAGCAGCGAGGGGACAGCCTCTGGAAACACCATATATTTT
TRBJ2-3	-	TRBV5-1	15	TRBD2	CASSLAAGGADTQYF	TGCGCCAGCAGCTTGGCCGCGGGAGGGGCAGATACGCAGTATTTT
TRBJ1-5	-	TRBV7-8	14	TRBD1	CASSTRQGEPPQHF	TGTGCCAGCAGCACCCGACAGGGGGAACCGCCCCAGCATTTT